A single TCR beta chain is shown here with its context. The sample is drawn from a study of blood T cell repertoires in COVID-19. Study-level information: Samples came from the United States, Italy and Spain, spanning acute and convalescent COVID-19.

With 4 bases clipped from V and 4 bases from J, the junction kept 21 bases outside the gene matches. Germline V CDR1 and CDR2: SQVTM, ANQGSEA. The CDR3 is 21 residues long. Authors' processing steps: Estimation of nucleated cell counts relied on the amplification of reference gene primers. Data came from immunoSEQ multiplex PCR; TCRdb stores just in-frame clones and leaves some out. V, J and clone size reflect that table, while D and trimming were determined from the DNA. Of tens of thousands of clones in the sample, approximately 87% were seen once. This sequence was found in a woman aged 80 or older with acute or convalescent COVID-19. V usage is TRBV29-1 and J usage is TRBJ2-3, with 15 nucleotides matching TRBD2. Sequenced input: peripheral blood. CDR3 protein: CSVALGSGGLAGGMVADTQYF. CDR3 bases: TGCAGCGTTGCCCTTGGTTCCGGCGGACTAGCGGGAGGGATGGTGGCAGATACGCAGTATTTT.